This TCR beta chain appears in the sequencing data of a study of neoadjuvant nivolumab and ipilimumab in lung cancer. TCRdb's copy holds only in-frame clones and misses some; the assay was immunoSEQ multiplex PCR. The repertoire consists of over 10,000 clones, with roughly 95% occurring once and the leading ten covering roughly 2.5%. CDR3 length equals 15 residues. Per the germline V gene, CDR1 is MNHEY and CDR2 is SMNVEV (reference sequence). Trimming took off 5 bases at V and 1 base at J, with 12 bases between the two ends. This material consisted of peripheral blood, taken after neoadjuvant nivolumab, alone or with ipilimumab, at or shortly before surgery. This TCR was recovered from an adult with non-small cell lung cancer. This sequence joins TRBV27 and TRBJ1-5; weak D call: TRBD1 (6 bases). The CDR3: CASSLEGGSNQPQHF. The CDR3 DNA sequence: TGTGCCAGCAGTCTCGAGGGGGGGAGCAATCAGCCCCAGCATTTT.